A single TCR beta chain is shown here with its context. The V gene lost 8 bases and the J gene lost 2 bases, with 12 bases spanning the gap. CDR1 and CDR2 from the germline V gene are MDHEN and SYDVKM. CDR3 length: 13 amino acids. These data originate in a study of blood T cell repertoires in COVID-19. Assay: immunoSEQ multiplex PCR; the TCRdb copy retains only in-frame clones and omits some. The sample records under 200,000 clones, about four fifths being singletons. This receptor was obtained from an older woman with COVID-19, enrolled during active disease. The sample comprised peripheral blood. This chain links TRBV28 with TRBJ1-1; no definite D call. CDR3 region: CASSEDLNTEAFF. CDR3 DNA: TGTGCCAGCTCAGAGGACTTAAACACTGAAGCTTTCTTT.